The entry below gives a single T cell receptor beta chain sequence along with its context. V was shortened by 4 bases and J by 2 bases, with 10 bases between the two germline ends. The CDR3 contains 14 residues. The germline V gene encodes CDR1 SGHKS and CDR2 YYEKEE (reference sequence). In the study's own analysis: For nucleated cells, counts were estimated from reference gene primer amplification. Some clones are missing from TCRdb's copy, which holds only in-frame ones; the method was immunoSEQ multiplex PCR. V and J calls and clone size are as listed in that table; D and trimming were resolved from the DNA. The repertoire holds some 180,000 clones, with roughly nine tenths as singletons. The data originate from a study of blood T cell repertoires in COVID-19. Overall study context: The United States, Italy and Spain were the sources of the acute and convalescent COVID-19 samples. The analysed material was cDNA or gDNA that came from T cells, B-cell-depleted T cells, or PBMCs.

The sample taken for sequencing was peripheral blood. This sequence was found in a man between 65 and 85 years old with active or convalescent COVID-19. This rearrangement joins TRBV5-5 to TRBJ1-5; D is uncertain. CDR3: CASSAPGGNQPQHF. CDR3 in DNA: TGTGCCAGCAGCGCCCCTGGAGGCAATCAGCCCCAGCATTTT.